This TCR beta chain was found in a study of cytomegalovirus exposure and HLA in healthy donors. This CDR3 comprises 15 residues. V trimming: 1 base; J trimming: 5 bases; junction bases outside the gene matches: 8. Germline V gene lookup returns CDR1 SGHRS and CDR2 YFSETQ. The PCR ran on 60 Vbeta and 13 Jbeta primers. Method: immunoSEQ multiplex PCR; TCRdb's copy keeps in-frame clones and lacks some. The sample records more than 95,000 clones, about 80% being singletons. The material sequenced was PBMCs. The receptor was isolated from a man in his thirties or forties in good health and CMV-seronegative. The J gene is TRBJ2-7, the V gene TRBV5-1; 8 bases align to TRBD1. The CDR3 DNA is TGCGCCAGCAGCTTGTCCGTCCGGACAGGGAACGAGCAGTACTTC. Protein: CASSLSVRTGNEQYF.